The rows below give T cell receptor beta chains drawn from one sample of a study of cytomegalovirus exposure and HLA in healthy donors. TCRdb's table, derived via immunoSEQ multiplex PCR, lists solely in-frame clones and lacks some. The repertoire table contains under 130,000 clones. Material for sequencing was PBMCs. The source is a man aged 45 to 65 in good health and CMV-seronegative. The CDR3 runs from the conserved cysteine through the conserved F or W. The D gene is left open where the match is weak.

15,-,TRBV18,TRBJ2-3,TGTGCCAGCTCAACTCTGCTCTATAGCACAGATACGCAGTATTTT,CASSTLLYSTDTQYF
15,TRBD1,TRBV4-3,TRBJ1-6,TGCGCCAGCAGCCAAGACGGGACAGGGGATTCACCCCTCCACTTT,CASSQDGTGDSPLHF
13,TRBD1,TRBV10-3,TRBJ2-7,TGTGCCACCAGCCGGGACAGGGTCAACGAGCAGTACTTC,CATSRDRVNEQYF
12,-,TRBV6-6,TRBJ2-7,TGTGCCAGCAAGGACTACTCCTACGAGCAGTACTTC,CASKDYSYEQYF
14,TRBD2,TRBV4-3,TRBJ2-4,TGCGCCAGCAGCCAACTAGCGGGGAAAAACATTCAGTACTTC,CASSQLAGKNIQYF
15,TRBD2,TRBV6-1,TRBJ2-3,TGTGCCAGCAGCGGATCGGCGGGAGGCACCTCCCCGCAGTATTTT,CASSGSAGGTSPQYF
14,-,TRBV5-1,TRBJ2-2,TGCGCCAGCAGCTTGGCCCAGTCCACCGGGGAGCTGTTTTTT,CASSLAQSTGELFF
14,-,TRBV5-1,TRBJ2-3,TGCGCCAGCAGCAATTGGGGGGGGCCAGATACGCAGTATTTT,CASSNWGGPDTQYF
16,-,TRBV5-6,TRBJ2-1,TGTGCCAGCAGCTTGGCCTTGGCGGGCTCCTACAATGAGCAGTTCTTC,CASSLALAGSYNEQFF
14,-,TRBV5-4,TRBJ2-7,TGTGCCAGCAGCTTTGAGGCATCGGTGGACGAGCAGTACTTC,CASSFEASVDEQYF
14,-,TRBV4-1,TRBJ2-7,TGCGCCAGCAGCCAAGCGGCAGGGCCTTACGAGCAGTACTTC,CASSQAAGPYEQYF
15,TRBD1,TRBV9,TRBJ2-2,TGTGCCAGCAGCGCGATACAGGGGAGCACCGGGGAGCTGTTTTTT,CASSAIQGSTGELFF
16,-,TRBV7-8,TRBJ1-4,TGTGCCAGCAGCTTTTCACTACAGGGCGGGAGAGAAAAACTGTTTTTT,CASSFSLQGGREKLFF
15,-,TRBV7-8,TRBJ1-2,TGTGCCAGCAGCTTCGCCGACAGAGTTAACTATGGCTACACCTTC,CASSFADRVNYGYTF
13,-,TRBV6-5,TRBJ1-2,TGTGCCAGCAGTATACAGGGAGGGTATGGCTACACCTTC,CASSIQGGYGYTF
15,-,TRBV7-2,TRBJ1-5,TGTGCCAGCAGCTTAGTTTTGGGCGCTAACCAGCCCCAGCATTTT,CASSLVLGANQPQHF
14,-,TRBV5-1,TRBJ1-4,TGCGCCAGCAGCTTGGGGGGGGATAATGAAAAACTGTTTTTT,CASSLGGDNEKLFF
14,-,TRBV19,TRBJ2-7,TGTGCCAGTAGTATAGGGTCCGGGTCCTACGAGCAGTACTTC,CASSIGSGSYEQYF
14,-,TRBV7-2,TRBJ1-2,TGTGCCAGCAGCCTTTACGGGGATCACTATGGCTACACCTTC,CASSLYGDHYGYTF
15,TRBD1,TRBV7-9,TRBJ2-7,TGTGCCAGCAGCTCCCAGGGGGCTGGCTCCTACGAGCAGTACTTC,CASSSQGAGSYEQYF
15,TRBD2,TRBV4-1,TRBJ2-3,TGCGCCAGCAGCCACGACTGGGGACTAGGGTCTACGCAGTATTTT,CASSHDWGLGSTQYF
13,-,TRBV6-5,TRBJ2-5,TGTGCCAGCAGTATGGCAGGGGACGGGACCCAGTACTTC,CASSMAGDGTQYF